This T cell receptor beta chain originates from a study of beta chain features in type 1 diabetes. Findings and caveats of the study: Shorter TCRB CDR3s, moderately but significantly so, were found in Type 1 diabetes patients in all four CD4+ subsets. Researchers reported that naive, central memory and Treg TCRB repertoires appeared more similar in patients than in healthy donors.

Germline V gives CDR1 LNHDA, CDR2 SQIVND (reference sequence). CDR3 size: 14 residues. Trimming stripped 5 bases from V and 13 bases from J, with 18 bases between. On this clone: No antigen is known for it.

Stem cell-like memory, regulatory, central memory and naive CD4+ cells were sorted via CD45RO/CCR7/CD25/CD127/CD95/CD27. All of the isolated RNA was reverse transcribed, so expressed TCRB transcripts were sequenced. Clones were read by immunoSEQ multiplex PCR, and TCRdb kept only the in-frame ones, dropping some. Found here are hundreds of thousands of clones, 10% to 15% of them singletons; the top ten hold about 0.02%. The rearrangement joins TRBV19 to TRBJ1-6, with D perhaps TRBD1 (5 bases). Sequenced input: naive CD4+ T cells from blood. The origin of this receptor is a man aged 18 to 30 with type 1 diabetes. As DNA, the CDR3 is TGTGCCAGTAGTTTCACCTGGGGGGGGAATCCCCTCCACTTT. It encodes CASSFTWGGNPLHF. Full variable domain (outside the CDR3, taken from reference TRBV19 and TRBJ1-6): DGGITQSPKYLFRKEGQNVTLSCEQNLNHDAMYWYRQDPGQGLRLIYYSQIVNDFQKGDIAEGYSVSREKKESFPLTVTSAQKNPTAFYLCASSFTWGGNPLHFGNGTRLTVT.